This T cell receptor (beta chain) derives from a study of shared clonotypes between healthy human individuals. Every subset had its genomic DNA shared out evenly among several immunoSEQ plates. In the sorted-subset replicate PCRs, around 0.2 ug DNA, roughly 30,000 T cell genomes, was used. Profiled with immunoSEQ multiplex PCR; TCRdb holds only in-frame clones, not every one. This sample has 800,000 or so clones, with roughly 96% found just once. CD45RO negativity and positive selection for CCR7 defined naive CD8 cells, a population that excluded terminally differentiated effector memory CD45RA+ cells. Recent vaccinations or acute infections were absent in the healthy HIV-negative adult donors. Findings and limits, study-wide: Rarefaction gave evidence that sorted-subset sequencing remained incomplete despite large depth.

A word on this clone: The antigen is undetermined.

Sequencing input: naive CD8+ T cells sorted from blood. The TCR comes from a man under 40 in good health.

Here the CDR3 DNA reads TGTGCCACCGTCTCTCCCTCAGATACGCAGTATTTT. Translated, it gives CATVSPSDTQYF. This chain connects TRBV10-3 to TRBJ2-3; D remains ambiguous. The CDR3 loop spans 12 amino acids. Trimming removed 10 bases at V and 4 bases at J, with 12 bases between. The germline V gene has CDR1 ENHRY and CDR2 SYGVKD.